The 18 T cell receptor beta chains listed next were all sequenced from one sample in a study of shared clonotypes between healthy human individuals. Here immunoSEQ multiplex PCR was the method, and the copy in TCRdb shows in-frame clones only, minus some. The sample comprises some 530,000 clones, approximately 78% of which are singletons, and about 12% rests with the top ten. The source material was PBMCs. The receptors come from a woman in her thirties or forties in good health. Some clones in this sample may be carry-over from other donors' samples.

The J gene is TRBJ2-7, the V gene TRBV27, with 7 bases identical to TRBD1. The germline CDR1 and CDR2 sequences are MNHEY and SMNVEV (reference sequence). The CDR3 length is 15 residues. Trimming at V came to 6 bases and at J to 2 bases, leaving 10 bases not matched to a gene. The CDR3 loop is CASSHLPDRAYEQYF. The CDR3, as DNA: TGTGCCAGCAGCCACCTCCCCGACAGGGCCTACGAGCAGTACTTC.

The chain couples TRBV13 to TRBJ2-5, with D possibly being TRBD2 (6 bases). CDR1 is PRHDT and CDR2 is FYEKMQ in the germline V gene (reference sequence). The CDR3 extends over 16 amino acids. V was cut by 3 bases and J by 5 bases, with 19 bases left in between. The CDR3 region is CASSFVGRESGETQYF. Written as DNA, the CDR3 is TGTGCCAGCAGCTTCGTCGGACGGGAAAGCGGGGAGACCCAGTACTTC.

A note on this clone: This sample includes further DNA sequences coding for the same CDR3. The chain links TRBV20-1 to TRBJ2-5; D remains ambiguous. Germline CDR1 reads DFQATT; CDR2 reads SNEGSKA (reference sequence). CDR3 length equals 10 residues. V was cut by 4 bases and J by 2 bases, with 2 bases left in between. The CDR3 region is CSATQETQYF. The CDR3 DNA reads TGCAGTGCTACACAAGAGACCCAGTACTTC.

The chain couples TRBV7-9 to TRBJ2-7, with D possibly matching TRBD1 (6 bases). Germline V gives CDR1 SEHNR, CDR2 FQNEAQ (reference sequence). Trimming shortened V by 1 base and J by 0 bases, and 10 bases separated the two germline ends. The CDR3 spans 15 residues. CDR3 region: CASSLDSDSSYEQYF. In DNA form, the CDR3 reads TGTGCCAGCAGCTTAGATTCGGACAGCTCCTACGAGCAGTACTTC.

Here the CDR3 DNA reads TGTGCCCCGGCTACGACCGGGGAGCTGTTTTTT. It translates to CAPATTGELFF. The rearrangement joins TRBV27 to TRBJ2-2; D is unresolved. CDR3 length: 11 residues. The germline V and J ends were trimmed by 11 bases and 5 bases, with 9 bases remaining between them. Germline CDR1 reads MNHEY; CDR2 reads SMNVEV (reference sequence).

V and J are TRBV6-1 and TRBJ2-3, with D perhaps given as TRBD1 or TRBD2 (5 bases each). This CDR3 contains 13 residues. Germline V lookup: CDR1 MNHNS, CDR2 SASEGT. Trimming stripped 7 bases from V and 1 base from J, with 9 bases between. The chain's CDR3 is CASTGPGTDTQYF. In DNA form, the CDR3 reads TGTGCCAGCACGGGACCCGGCACAGATACGCAGTATTTT.

The chain employs TRBV6-1 and TRBJ2-7, with D perhaps TRBD2 (5 bases). CDR3 length: 11 residues. V was pared by 11 bases and J by 3 bases, with 11 bases between. CDR1 MNHNS and CDR2 SASEGT come from the germline V gene. DNA for the CDR3: TGTGCCTGCCAGGAGGTCTACGAGCAGTACTTC. Its protein is CACQEVYEQYF.

The rearrangement uses TRBV7-2 and TRBJ2-1, with 7 bases identical to TRBD1. The CDR3 contains 13 residues. Per the germline V gene, CDR1 is SGHTA and CDR2 is FQGNSA. Trimming cost V 5 bases and J 6 bases; bases outside gene matches: 4. In nucleotides, the CDR3 is TGTGCCAGCAGCGAGGGGGCGGGCAATGAGCAGTTCTTC. Protein product: CASSEGAGNEQFF.

The count of this clone is one. The rearrangement joins TRBV28 to TRBJ2-3, with D perhaps TRBD2 (5 bases). The CDR3 sequence is 12 residues long. The germline V and J ends were trimmed by 3 bases and 11 bases, with 12 bases remaining between them. In germline, CDR1 is MDHEN, CDR2 SYDVKM. The CDR3 here is CASSLRAWGQYF. The CDR3 nucleotides read TGTGCCAGCAGTTTGCGGGCGTGGGGGCAGTATTTT.

This clone came up once. This chain uses TRBV2 with TRBJ2-7, with 9 nucleotides matching TRBD1. The trim removed 10 bases at V and 1 base at J, leaving 5 bases unmatched. Germline CDR1 SNHLY, CDR2 FYNNEI. This CDR3 contains 13 residues. CDR3 DNA sequence: TGTGCCAAGACCGGGACAGGGTCCTACGAGCAGTACTTC. Protein product: CAKTGTGSYEQYF.

V usage is TRBV10-3 and J usage is TRBJ2-3, with a weak D call TRBD1 (5 bases). Germline V gene sequence: CDR1 ENHRY, CDR2 SYGVKD. This CDR3 comprises 16 residues. Trimming pared 6 bases from V and 0 bases from J, leaving 16 bases between. Here the CDR3 DNA reads TGTGCCATCAGCCAGGGTTGGGATTTTAGCACAGATACGCAGTATTTT. It encodes CAISQGWDFSTDTQYF.

This clone has a single count. This chain joins TRBV7-3 and TRBJ2-3, with 10 nucleotides matching TRBD2. Germline V gene lookup returns CDR1 SGHTA and CDR2 FQGTGA. This CDR3 contains 17 residues. The V gene end was trimmed by 4 bases and the J gene end by 1 base; junction bases not matched to a gene: 8. CDR3 sequence (DNA): TGTGCCAGCAGCTCCCCGACTAGCGGGCCGCGCACAGATACGCAGTATTTT. Translation: CASSSPTSGPRTDTQYF.

The chain couples TRBV11-2 to TRBJ1-2; possible D gene TRBD1, 6 bases. CDR1 is SGHAT and CDR2 is FQNNGV in the germline V gene. The V gene lost 4 bases and the J gene lost 5 bases, with 14 bases spanning the gap. This CDR3 region has 14 residues. In DNA form, the CDR3 reads TGTGCCAGCAGCTCAAACAGGGAGAAGTATGGCTACACCTTC. As protein: CASSSNREKYGYTF.

V and J are TRBV9 and TRBJ2-2; 10 bases fit TRBD2. This CDR3 spans 15 amino acids. CDR1 is SGDLS and CDR2 is YYNGEE in the germline V gene. V trimming: 4 bases; J trimming: 5 bases; junction bases outside the gene matches: 5. The CDR3 nucleotides are TGTGCCAGCAGCATTATAGCGGGAGGTACCGGGGAGCTGTTTTTT. Translated, it gives CASSIIAGGTGELFF. Full variable domain (rest looked up from reference TRBV9 and TRBJ2-2): DSGVTQTPKHLITATGQRVTLRCSPRSGDLSVYWYQQSLDQGLQFLIQYYNGEERAKGNILERFSAQQFPDLHSELNLSSLELGDSALYFCASSIIAGGTGELFFGEGSRLTVL.

The sample holds a few counts of this clone. This sequence joins TRBV28 and TRBJ1-1; perhaps TRBD1 as D (6 bases). V lost 5 bases and J lost 1, with 11 bases in between. The CDR3 spans 14 residues. The germline gives CDR1 MDHEN, CDR2 SYDVKM. CDR3: CASSVLTGNTEAFF. The CDR3 DNA is TGTGCCAGCAGTGTTCTGACAGGGAACACTGAAGCTTTCTTT.

The CDR3, as DNA: TGTGCCAGCAGCCTAACGACTAGCGGGAGGGGGGAGCAGTACTTC. Translation gives CASSLTTSGRGEQYF. The genes are TRBV7-2 and TRBJ2-7, with 14 bases matching TRBD2. Trimming cost V 5 bases and J 7 bases; bases outside gene matches: 7. This CDR3 has 15 amino acids. The germline V gene has CDR1 SGHTA and CDR2 FQGNSA.

The chain's CDR3 is CASSQDNGSGNTIYF. The CDR3 region has the DNA TGTGCCAGCAGCCAAGATAACGGGTCTGGAAACACCATATATTTT. The V and J genes are TRBV4-2 and TRBJ1-3; D remains ambiguous. This CDR3 is 15 amino acids long. Germline V gene lookup returns CDR1 LGHNA and CDR2 YNFKEQ. Trimming took off 0 bases at V and 1 base at J, with 7 bases between the two ends.

The V and J genes are TRBV28 and TRBJ1-3; 7 bases are a match to TRBD1. This CDR3 comprises 17 residues. V was pared by 1 base and J by 0 bases, with 6 bases of the junction left unmatched. CDR1 and CDR2 (germline): MDHEN, SYDVKM. The CDR3 loop reads CASSLFGQANSGNTIYF. In nucleotides, the CDR3 is TGTGCCAGCAGTTTATTCGGACAGGCAAACTCTGGAAACACCATATATTTT.